This T cell receptor beta chain was captured by sequencing in a study of blood T cell repertoires in COVID-19. Looking at the study overall: PBMCs, B-cell-depleted T cells, or T cells provided the cDNA or gDNA that made up the material.

Residents of over 20 US areas, aged about 18 to 95 years, made up the participants. Participants' own reports of clinical history determined their cohort assignment. Germline CDR1 and CDR2: SGHAT and FQNNGV. The length of the CDR3 is 16 residues. The V gene lost 0 bases and the J gene lost 9 bases, with 18 bases spanning the gap. Assay: immunoSEQ multiplex PCR; the TCRdb copy retains only in-frame clones and omits some. The sample has fewer than 500,000 clones; around 90% are singletons. Sequencing was done on a sample of PBMCs or T cells enriched from blood (not recorded which). The sequence was collected from a woman in her late teens or twenties who had recovered from COVID-19. The chain couples TRBV11-2 to TRBJ1-3; D remains unclear. CDR3 DNA sequence: TGTGCCAGCAGCTTAGACCGGAACTCAGAGGGAGGCACCATATATTTT. Protein: CASSLDRNSEGGTIYF.